A single sample gave rise to the 5 T cell receptor beta chains below, sequenced in a study of cytomegalovirus exposure and HLA in healthy donors. A multiplex PCR was run with 60 Vbeta primers and 13 Jbeta primers. TCRdb keeps only in-frame clones here, not all; method: immunoSEQ multiplex PCR. Among about 200,000 clones, approximately 85% were seen once, and the ten largest hold less than 3%. Sequenced: PBMCs. The source of these receptors is a woman aged 40 to 55 in good health and CMV-seronegative.

This chain links TRBV7-6 with TRBJ2-5; 7 positions match TRBD2. The CDR3 covers 15 residues. CDR1 is SGHVS and CDR2 is FNYEAQ in the germline V gene. Trimming took 7 bases from V and 2 from J; bases not matched to a gene: 10. CDR3 nucleotides: TGTGCCAGCATGGGTGAGCGGGGACTTCAAGAGACCCAGTACTTC. Its protein product is CASMGERGLQETQYF.

This clone was observed a few times. This sequence joins TRBV6-5 and TRBJ2-5, with TRBD1 as a possible D gene (5 bases). The CDR3 length is 14 residues. From germline, CDR1 is MNHEY and CDR2 SVGAGI. V lost 0 bases, J lost 2 bases, and 7 bases lay in between. The CDR3 reads CASSYSRQQETQYF. The DNA for the CDR3 is TGTGCCAGCAGTTACTCGAGACAGCAAGAGACCCAGTACTTC.

This clone appeared once. The chain links TRBV27 to TRBJ1-2; D is possibly TRBD1 (6 bases). Trimming pared 5 bases from V and 3 bases from J, leaving 16 bases between. The CDR3 is 15 amino acids. CDR1 and CDR2 (germline): MNHEY, SMNVEV (reference sequence). The CDR3: CASSPLAGADYGYTF. The CDR3 DNA reads as TGTGCCAGCAGTCCCCTGGCGGGGGCGGACTATGGCTACACCTTC.

The chain combines TRBV5-4 with TRBJ1-2; D is possibly TRBD1 (6 bases). The CDR3 sequence is 13 residues long. With 0 bases removed from V and 8 bases from J, the gap between germline ends came to 11 bases. From germline, CDR1 is SGHNT and CDR2 YYREEE (reference sequence). The CDR3 bases are TGTGCCAGCAGCTTGGACAGGGCCGGCGGCTACACCTTC. This translates into CASSLDRAGGYTF.

The V call is TRBV15, the J call TRBJ1-4; tentatively, D is TRBD1 (6 bases). Germline V gene sequence: CDR1 LNHNV, CDR2 YYDKDF (reference sequence). Trimming pared 8 bases from V and 4 bases from J, leaving 17 bases between. The CDR3 extends over 15 amino acids. The CDR3 DNA follows: TGTGCCACCGGTCCGAACAGGGCTGGTAATGAAAAACTGTTTTTT. Amino acid sequence: CATGPNRAGNEKLFF.